One and the same sample provided the 25 T cell receptor beta chains below, sequenced in a study of regulatory T cells in long-lasting Graves disease. Described time point: newly diagnosed GD, antithyroid drugs for less than 3 months. From PBMCs, RNA was extracted and then used to make the TCR library. Through Arm-PCR of CDR3 regions and iRepertoire HTBI primers, TCR beta libraries were built. TCRdb redid the calling of the multiplex PCR reads with MiXCR, one entry per CDR3 protein. The sample records about 560,000 distinct CDR3 sequences, roughly 15% being singletons. These records were also assigned to another study, of T cells in Graves' hyperthyroidism and ophthalmopathy.

The starting material was peripheral blood mononuclear cells (PBMCs), obtained at new diagnosis, from a patient treated with antithyroid drugs. The source is a man aged 18 to 29 with Graves disease.

A remark on this clonotype: A much larger clone lies one base from this, so it may be a read error. V usage is TRBV6-1 and J usage is TRBJ2-7; no clear D gene. The tail of the sequence fits TRBJ2-5 better, so the J call may be wrong. The germline V gene has CDR1 MNHNS and CDR2 SASEGT. This CDR3 is built from 15 residues. The CDR3 is CASTHSAEVRETQYF. DNA for the CDR3: TGTGCCAGCACCCACAGTGCAGAAGTAAGAGAGACCCAGTACTTC.

This clonotype was detected ten times or more. The rearrangement uses TRBV30 and TRBJ2-7; D is tentatively TRBD1 or TRBD2 (6 bases each). Trimming removed 1 base at V and 6 bases at J, with 10 bases between. The CDR3 has 12 residues. Germline V gene data show CDR1 as GTSNPN and CDR2 as SVGIG (reference sequence). CDR3 nucleotide sequence: TGTGCCTGGAGTGGGGGGGCCGGCGAGCAGTACTTC. Translating it yields CAWSGGAGEQYF.

The chain recombines TRBV25-1 with TRBJ2-3; D gene uncertain. The CDR3 contains 13 residues. Trimming left V 2 bases short and J 5 bases short, with 8 bases between. Germline V gene sequence: CDR1 MGHDK, CDR2 SYGVNS. The CDR3 sequence is CASSEENGDTQYF. The CDR3 nucleotides read TGTGCCAGCAGTGAAGAAAACGGAGATACGCAGTATTTT.

This clonotype has a count of ten or more. The chain links TRBV20-1 to TRBJ2-3; D uncertain. Trimming shortened V by 2 bases and J by 4 bases, and 4 bases separated the two germline ends. Germline V gives CDR1 DFQATT, CDR2 SNEGSKA (reference sequence). The length of the CDR3 is 11 residues. In nucleotides, the CDR3 is TGCAGTGCTAGAAACCCAGATACGCAGTATTTT. It translates to CSARNPDTQYF.

This clonotype was seen a few times. The chain has TRBV29-1 and TRBJ1-4; perhaps TRBD1 as D (6 bases). The CDR3 runs 13 residues. The germline CDR1 and CDR2 sequences are SQVTM and ANQGSEA. The V and J ends lost 7 bases and 5 bases respectively, with 14 bases between them. CDR3 in amino acids: CSGGTHRNEKLFF. CDR3 bases: TGCAGCGGGGGGACACATCGGAATGAAAAACTGTTTTTT.

This clonotype was seen more than once but under ten times. J is TRBJ1-1 and V is TRBV12-3 or TRBV12-4, with TRBD1 as a possible D gene (6 bases). The CDR3 is 15 amino acids. The V end lost 6 bases, the J end lost 0 bases, and 14 bases lay between the germline ends. CDR3 loop: CASRKGGGMNTEAFF. The CDR3 nucleotides read TGTGCCAGCAGAAAAGGGGGGGGGATGAACACTGAAGCTTTCTTT.

This clonotype was seen ten or more times. The chain recombines TRBV6-1 with TRBJ2-7, with TRBD1 as a possible D gene (6 bases). V lost 7 bases and J 3 bases, leaving 13 bases between the germline ends. The CDR3 consists of 13 residues. In germline, CDR1 is MNHNS, CDR2 SASEGT. The CDR3 DNA is TGTGCCAGCACCCAGTTACAGGGCTACGAGCAGTACTTC. As protein: CASTQLQGYEQYF.

This clonotype has more than one count but fewer than ten. This chain joins TRBV6-5 and TRBJ2-3, with D unclear. From germline, CDR1 is MNHEY and CDR2 SVGAGI. The germline V and J ends were trimmed by 4 bases and 2 bases, with 19 bases remaining between them. This CDR3 comprises 17 residues. CDR3 DNA: TGTGCCAGCAGTTTACGAAAGATCGTCGGTCCCACAGATACGCAGTATTTT. This sequence encodes CASSLRKIVGPTDTQYF.

V usage is TRBV20-1 and J usage is TRBJ2-1, with 16 bases aligning to TRBD2. Unmatched junction bases numbered 5, after V lost 6 bases and J lost 9 bases. Germline CDR1 DFQATT, CDR2 SNEGSKA (reference sequence). The CDR3 is 14 amino acids. The CDR3: CSAPGTSGRGEQFF. In DNA form, the CDR3 reads TGCAGTGCACCTGGGACTAGCGGGAGGGGTGAGCAGTTCTTC.

This clonotype was seen at least ten times. The chain joins TRBV5-1 to TRBJ1-4, with 7 bases fitting TRBD1. The CDR3 totals 15 residues. Germline CDR1 and CDR2: SGHRS and YFSETQ. V dropped 4 bases and J dropped 7; count of bases not matched to a gene: 10. The DNA of the CDR3 is TGCGCCAGCAGCCCGGAGGGGGCGAAAAGTGAAAAACTGTTTTTT. This encodes CASSPEGAKSEKLFF. The whole variable domain, filled in from reference TRBV5-1 and TRBJ1-4, reads KAGVTQTPRYLIKTRGQQVTLSCSPISGHRSVSWYQQTPGQGLQFLFEYFSETQRNKGNFPGRFSGRQFSNSRSEMNVSTLELGDSALYLCASSPEGAKSEKLFFGSGTQLSVL.

There are many counts of this clonotype. V is TRBV2 and J is TRBJ2-7; D is uncertain. The length of the CDR3 is 15 residues. V was cut by 2 bases and J by 0 bases, with 11 bases left in between. CDR1 and CDR2 from the germline V gene are SNHLY and FYNNEI. CDR3 region: CASSERVIYSYEQYF. The CDR3 DNA reads as TGTGCCAGCAGTGAACGGGTCATCTACTCCTACGAGCAGTACTTC.

This clonotype was detected ten times or more. CDR3 sequence reads: CASSVDGGSTEAFF. The CDR3 DNA reads TGTGCCAGCAGCGTAGATGGGGGAAGCACTGAAGCTTTCTTT. This chain joins TRBV9 and TRBJ1-1; tentatively, D is TRBD1 (5 bases). The V and J ends lost 0 bases and 4 bases respectively, with 10 bases between them. The CDR3 contains 14 residues. The germline V gene has CDR1 SGDLS and CDR2 YYNGEE.

J is TRBJ2-7 and V is TRBV9; D is perhaps TRBD2 (6 bases). This CDR3 region has 16 residues. Germline CDR1 reads SGDLS; CDR2 reads YYNGEE. Trimming shortened V by 0 bases and J by 5 bases, and 18 bases separated the two germline ends. CDR3 sequence reads: CASSVDEGGFGNEQYF. CDR3 nucleotides: TGTGCCAGCAGCGTAGATGAGGGAGGATTTGGTAACGAGCAGTACTTC. The full variable domain, rest sourced from reference TRBV9 and TRBJ2-7, is DSGVTQTPKHLITATGQRVTLRCSPRSGDLSVYWYQQSLDQGLQFLIQYYNGEERAKGNILERFSAQQFPDLHSELNLSSLELGDSALYFCASSVDEGGFGNEQYFGPGTRLTVT.

V and J are TRBV10-3 and TRBJ2-1; 8 positions agree with TRBD2. The CDR3 is 16 amino acids. With V trimmed by 5 bases and J by 3 bases, 9 bases remained unmatched. CDR1 and CDR2 from the germline V gene are ENHRY and SYGVKD. The CDR3 spells CAISTLSGEDYNEQFF. As DNA, the CDR3 is TGTGCCATCAGTACCCTTAGCGGGGAAGACTACAATGAGCAGTTCTTC.

This clonotype has at least ten counts. CDR3 sequence: CASRQRQTYNEQFF. As DNA, the CDR3 is TGTGCCAGCAGACAGCGGCAAACCTACAATGAGCAGTTCTTC. V is TRBV12-3 or TRBV12-4 and J is TRBJ2-1; TRBD2 is a possible D gene (5 bases). The CDR3 sequence is 14 residues long. Deletions cut 6 bases from V and 2 bases from J, with 11 bases between.

As for this clonotype: An end of the junction does not agree with germline; a read error may underlie this. The V gene is TRBV6-2 or TRBV6-3, the J gene TRBJ2-2; 7 bases align to TRBD1. The germline CDR1 and CDR2 sequences are MNHEY and SVGEGT. The CDR3 sequence is 15 residues long. The CDR3 nucleotides read TGTGTCAGCATTCCCTCGACAGGGTACGCCGGGGAGCTGTTTTTT. It is translated as CVSIPSTGYAGELFF.

V is TRBV9 and J is TRBJ2-2, with 11 bases matching TRBD2. The CDR3 covers 17 residues. Germline values: CDR1 SGDLS, CDR2 YYNGEE. V shed 4 bases and J 5 bases; nucleotides not matched to a gene: 10. The CDR3 is CASSTRPTSGTTGELFF. CDR3 DNA sequence: TGTGCCAGCAGCACACGTCCGACTAGCGGGACTACCGGGGAGCTGTTTTTT.

J is TRBJ2-4 and V is TRBV28; no reliable D call. V was clipped by 6 bases and J by 1 base, with 13 bases between them. The CDR3 loop spans 15 amino acids. Per the germline V gene, CDR1 is MDHEN and CDR2 is SYDVKM. This CDR3 reads CASSLADEAKNIQYF. The CDR3 DNA is TGTGCCAGCAGCCTCGCCGACGAGGCCAAAAACATTCAGTACTTC.

The CDR3 DNA reads as TGTGCCAGTAGTAGGGGACAGGCCGTCTTTGGAAACACCATATATTTT. The encoded protein is CASSRGQAVFGNTIYF. This sequence joins TRBV19 and TRBJ1-3; 8 positions match TRBD1. Germline values: CDR1 LNHDA, CDR2 SQIVND (reference sequence). This CDR3 contains 16 residues. With V trimmed by 4 bases and J by 3 bases, 8 bases remained unmatched. Filled out from reference TRBV19 and TRBJ1-3, the complete variable domain reads DGGITQSPKYLFRKEGQNVTLSCEQNLNHDAMYWYRQDPGQGLRLIYYSQIVNDFQKGDIAEGYSVSREKKESFPLTVTSAQKNPTAFYLCASSRGQAVFGNTIYFGEGSWLTVV.

The V gene is TRBV29-1, the J gene TRBJ1-5; no clear D gene. The ends were cut back, 5 bases at V and 4 bases at J, with 9 bases in the middle. The CDR3 consists of 12 residues. In germline, CDR1 is SQVTM, CDR2 ANQGSEA. The DNA for the CDR3 is TGCAGCGTTTTGGGTGGTAATCAGCCCCAGCATTTT. It specifies CSVLGGNQPQHF.

This clonotype was recorded at least ten times. The chain has TRBV28 and TRBJ2-1; TRBD2 aligns across 11 bases. This CDR3 has 16 amino acids. With V trimmed by 6 bases and J by 5 bases, 9 bases remained unmatched. CDR1 and CDR2 from the germline V gene are MDHEN and SYDVKM. This CDR3 is CASRRSGTSGNNEQFF. Here the CDR3 DNA reads TGTGCCAGCAGGCGTTCCGGGACTAGCGGAAACAATGAGCAGTTCTTC. Looking up the rest from reference TRBV28 and TRBJ2-1 gives the full variable domain: DVKVTQSSRYLVKRTGEKVFLECVQDMDHENMFWYRQDPGLGLRLIYFSYDVKMKEKGDIPEGYSVSREKKERFSLILESASTNQTSMYLCASRRSGTSGNNEQFFGPGTRLTVL.

The chain employs TRBV28 and TRBJ1-5, with unresolved D. The V and J ends lost 6 bases and 4 bases respectively, with 10 bases between them. CDR3 length: 13 residues. Germline CDR1 is MDHEN and CDR2 is SYDVKM. Written as DNA, the CDR3 is TGTGCCAGCAGGGATAATTGGAATCAGCCCCAGCATTTT. Its protein is CASRDNWNQPQHF.

The chain uses TRBV20-1 and TRBJ2-5, with D maybe TRBD1 (6 bases). The germline V gene encodes CDR1 DFQATT and CDR2 SNEGSKA (reference sequence). The CDR3 covers 14 residues. Trimming shortened V by 1 base and J by 5 bases, and 14 bases separated the two germline ends. In nucleotides, the CDR3 is TGCAGTGCTAGAGTCCCCAGGGGCAGGGAGACCCAGTACTTC. It specifies CSARVPRGRETQYF.

This chain uses TRBV10-3 with TRBJ2-3; D assignment may be TRBD1 or TRBD2 (7 bases each). Trimming stripped 10 bases from V and 0 bases from J, with 20 bases between. This CDR3 contains 16 residues. Per the germline V gene, CDR1 is ENHRY and CDR2 is SYGVKD. The CDR3 DNA follows: TGTGCCAGCCAGGGGGGGTCGGCCAGGAGCACAGATACGCAGTATTTT. Its protein product is CASQGGSARSTDTQYF.

The chain combines TRBV2 with TRBJ1-5; tentative D call: TRBD1 (5 bases). Germline values: CDR1 SNHLY, CDR2 FYNNEI. This CDR3 is 15 amino acids long. Between the trimmed V and J ends, which lost 6 bases and 11 bases, there was a span of 23 bases. This chain's CDR3 is CASRLRSQGGGTQHF. The CDR3 DNA is TGTGCCAGCAGGTTACGTTCCCAGGGCGGAGGGACCCAGCATTTT.